These 22 T cell receptor beta chains share one sample of origin, sequenced in a study of cytomegalovirus exposure and HLA in healthy donors. The PCR contained 60 Vbeta and 13 Jbeta primers. Libraries were prepared by immunoSEQ multiplex PCR; TCRdb keeps only in-frame clonotypes and omits some of them. The sample has 150,000 to 200,000 clones, around 78% seen once. Sequencing input: PBMCs. The receptor source for this set is a woman in her 50s in good health and CMV-seropositive.

The V call is TRBV5-4, the J call TRBJ2-3; 10 positions agree with TRBD2. Germline V gene data show CDR1 as SGHNT and CDR2 as YYREEE (reference sequence). The CDR3 length is 15 residues. Trimming cost V 3 bases and J 1 base; bases outside gene matches: 2. CDR3 nucleotides: TGTGCCAGCAGCTCCGGGACTAGCGGCACAGATACGCAGTATTTT. It codes for CASSSGTSGTDTQYF.

This chain joins TRBV6-6 and TRBJ2-1; 7 bases are a match to TRBD1. J gave up 4 bases and V 6 bases, and 3 bases lay outside the gene matches. The CDR3 extends over 13 amino acids. The germline gives CDR1 MNHNY, CDR2 SVGAGI (reference sequence). This CDR3 is CASRLGQYNEQFF. CDR3 nucleotide sequence: TGTGCCAGCAGGCTGGGACAGTACAATGAGCAGTTCTTC.

The chain has TRBV28 and TRBJ1-2, with D tentatively TRBD1 (6 bases). There are 14 residues in the CDR3. Trimming left V 5 bases short and J 5 bases short, with 15 bases between. CDR1 and CDR2 from the germline V gene are MDHEN and SYDVKM. The CDR3 protein is CASSPHLQGYGYTF. CDR3 in DNA: TGTGCCAGCAGTCCTCACCTACAGGGTTATGGCTACACCTTC.

The chain carries TRBV7-2 and TRBJ1-1; D gene unclear. This CDR3 contains 13 residues. The V end lost 1 base, the J end lost 1 base, and 4 bases lay between the germline ends. CDR1 SGHTA and CDR2 FQGNSA come from the germline V gene. CDR3 loop: CASSLERNTEAFF. DNA for the CDR3: TGTGCCAGCAGCTTAGAGAGGAACACTGAAGCTTTCTTT.

This clone showed up just once. The genes are TRBV27 and TRBJ1-5; possible D gene TRBD1, 5 bases. V was shortened by 6 bases and J by 6 bases, with 18 bases between the two germline ends. This CDR3 is 15 amino acids long. Looked up from germline, CDR1 is MNHEY and CDR2 is SMNVEV (reference sequence). The CDR3 protein is CASSQNTGPGQPQHF. In DNA form, the CDR3 reads TGTGCCAGCAGCCAGAACACAGGTCCCGGTCAGCCCCAGCATTTT.

This clone was counted once. The chain combines TRBV5-4 with TRBJ1-2, with D unclear. Trimming removed 1 base from V and 6 bases from J, with 10 bases in between. The CDR3 consists of 13 residues. The V gene's germline CDR1 is SGHNT and CDR2 YYREEE (reference sequence). The CDR3 nucleotides read TGTGCCAGCAGCTTGAAAGGAGCTGATGGCTACACCTTC. This codes for CASSLKGADGYTF.

Concerning this clone: The same CDR3 arises from other DNA sequences in this sample as well. This chain connects TRBV28 to TRBJ2-7, with D unclear. The CDR3 has 13 amino acids. Per the germline V gene, CDR1 is MDHEN and CDR2 is SYDVKM. V lost 1 base and J 3 bases, leaving 7 bases between the germline ends. The CDR3 DNA sequence: TGTGCCAGCAGTTTATCCCCCAGCTACGAGCAGTACTTC. This translates into CASSLSPSYEQYF.

This clone was recorded once. The rearrangement uses TRBV19 and TRBJ2-7; 8 nucleotides align to TRBD1. Germline trimming cut 7 bases from V and 0 bases from J; bases unmatched to any gene: 5. Germline assignment: CDR1 LNHDA and CDR2 SQIVND (reference sequence). The CDR3 consists of 14 residues. CDR3 sequence reads: CASTTTGDSYEQYF. CDR3 nucleotide sequence: TGTGCCAGTACTACGACAGGGGACTCCTACGAGCAGTACTTC.

J is TRBJ1-2 and V is TRBV7-6; no firm D call. Looked up from germline, CDR1 is SGHVS and CDR2 is FNYEAQ. V dropped 1 base and J dropped 0 bases, with 15 bases sitting between them. CDR3 length equals 17 residues. The CDR3 coding sequence is TGTGCCAGCAGCTTAGTCGTCTCGGGGTCTGCTAACTATGGCTACACCTTC. Translating it yields CASSLVVSGSANYGYTF.

This clone showed up just once. The genes are TRBV2 and TRBJ1-1; TRBD1 aligns across 7 bases. The CDR3 covers 14 residues. With V trimmed by 8 bases and J by 0 bases, 6 bases remained unmatched. The V gene's germline CDR1 is SNHLY and CDR2 FYNNEI. The CDR3 protein is CASRQGSMNTEAFF. The CDR3, as DNA: TGTGCCAGCCGACAGGGTTCCATGAACACTGAAGCTTTCTTT.

This chain connects TRBV6-5 to TRBJ2-4, with D perhaps matching TRBD1 (5 bases). CDR1 is MNHEY and CDR2 is SVGAGI in the germline V gene. Trimming took off 8 bases at V and 4 bases at J, with 18 bases between the two ends. This CDR3 is built from 15 residues. The CDR3 protein is CASLSSGAAKNIQYF. The DNA for the CDR3 is TGTGCCAGCCTTTCATCTGGGGCCGCTAAAAACATTCAGTACTTC.

The rearrangement joins TRBV6-5 to TRBJ1-1, with a tentative D call TRBD1 (5 bases). This CDR3 region has 13 residues. Trimming stripped 8 bases from V and 2 bases from J, with 12 bases between. The germline V gene encodes CDR1 MNHEY and CDR2 SVGAGI. The DNA of the CDR3 is TGTGCCAGCCGTCGGGGGGGAAACACTGAAGCTTTCTTT. This sequence encodes CASRRGGNTEAFF.

The gene calls are TRBV19 and TRBJ2-1; 9 bases agree with TRBD2. This CDR3 has 15 amino acids. V was pared by 4 bases and J by 8 bases, with 9 bases of the junction left unmatched. Germline V gene data show CDR1 as LNHDA and CDR2 as SQIVND (reference sequence). The CDR3 is CASSRGSGSVDEQFF. The CDR3 nucleotides read TGTGCCAGTAGTAGAGGTAGCGGGAGTGTCGATGAGCAGTTCTTC. Using reference TRBV19 and TRBJ2-1 for the parts outside the CDR3, the full variable domain is DGGITQSPKYLFRKEGQNVTLSCEQNLNHDAMYWYRQDPGQGLRLIYYSQIVNDFQKGDIAEGYSVSREKKESFPLTVTSAQKNPTAFYLCASSRGSGSVDEQFFGPGTRLTVL.

This chain uses TRBV6-1 with TRBJ1-2; a weak D match, TRBD1 (5 bases). V gave up 0 bases and J gave up 5 bases, with 10 bases separating them. CDR1 and CDR2 (germline): MNHNS, SASEGT. The CDR3 is made up of 14 amino acids. CDR3 coding DNA: TGTGCCAGCAGTGAAGCGGGACTCTTTTATGGCTACACCTTC. It is translated as CASSEAGLFYGYTF.

The chain uses TRBV2 and TRBJ2-1; TRBD2 agrees at 9 bases. Germline V gene lookup returns CDR1 SNHLY and CDR2 FYNNEI. The length of the CDR3 is 15 residues. Losses at the gene ends were 3 bases for V and 4 bases for J; bases not matched to a gene: 4. The CDR3 here is CASSDPLAGYNEQFF. The CDR3 DNA reads as TGTGCCAGCAGTGACCCCCTAGCGGGGTACAATGAGCAGTTCTTC.

V is TRBV2 and J is TRBJ1-5; tentative D call: TRBD1 (5 bases). CDR1 is SNHLY and CDR2 is FYNNEI in the germline V gene. V lost 5 bases and J 5 bases, leaving 16 bases between the germline ends. The CDR3 has 15 residues. The CDR3 DNA reads as TGTGCCAGCAGTTTCTTACGGGGGAGGGATCAGCCCCAGCATTTT. As protein: CASSFLRGRDQPQHF.

The chain links TRBV5-1 to TRBJ1-4; possible D gene TRBD1, 5 bases. From germline, CDR1 is SGHRS and CDR2 YFSETQ. Deletions cut 7 bases from V and 5 bases from J, with 12 bases between. There are 13 residues in the CDR3. The CDR3 nucleotides are TGCGCCAGCCGTGAGGCAGGGAATGAAAAACTGTTTTTT. The encoded protein is CASREAGNEKLFF. Looking up the rest from reference TRBV5-1 and TRBJ1-4 gives the full variable domain: KAGVTQTPRYLIKTRGQQVTLSCSPISGHRSVSWYQQTPGQGLQFLFEYFSETQRNKGNFPGRFSGRQFSNSRSEMNVSTLELGDSALYLCASREAGNEKLFFGSGTQLSVL.

The chain recombines TRBV18 with TRBJ1-5; D is perhaps TRBD1 (5 bases). Germline CDR1 is KGHSH and CDR2 is LQKENI. V was pared by 6 bases and J by 7 bases, with 16 bases between. This CDR3 comprises 14 residues. CDR3 in DNA: TGTGCCAGCTCCCCGTCAGGGCGGGAACAGCCCCAGCATTTT. As protein: CASSPSGREQPQHF.

This clone was detected only a few times. The chain links TRBV10-3 to TRBJ2-5; 8 bases are a match to TRBD2. CDR1 ENHRY and CDR2 SYGVKD come from the germline V gene. The V gene end was trimmed by 6 bases and the J gene end by 1 base; junction bases not matched to a gene: 4. The CDR3 is 14 residues long. The CDR3 DNA follows: TGTGCCATCAGATCTACTAGCGGCCAAGAGACCCAGTACTTC. This encodes CAIRSTSGQETQYF.

The V gene is TRBV4-1, the J gene TRBJ2-7; 11 bases map to TRBD2. J lost 3 bases, V lost 5 bases, and 6 bases had no gene match. Germline V gene data show CDR1 as MGHRA and CDR2 as YSYEKL. This CDR3 contains 15 residues. The CDR3: CASSSPGLAVYEQYF. Written as DNA, the CDR3 is TGCGCCAGCAGCTCGCCGGGACTAGCGGTCTACGAGCAGTACTTC.

This clone was seen more than once but under ten times. The rearrangement joins TRBV5-1 to TRBJ1-1; D is unresolved. The CDR3 is made up of 14 amino acids. Germline-derived CDR1 and CDR2 are SGHRS and YFSETQ. Trimming shortened V by 1 base and J by 1 base, and 8 bases separated the two germline ends. The CDR3, as DNA: TGCGCCAGCAGCTTGTTTGGGAGGAACACTGAAGCTTTCTTT. Translated, it gives CASSLFGRNTEAFF.

The V call is TRBV28, the J call TRBJ2-7, with 8 positions matching TRBD2. Germline values: CDR1 MDHEN, CDR2 SYDVKM. The V gene end was trimmed by 6 bases and the J gene end by 1 base; junction bases not matched to a gene: 5. The CDR3 contains 14 residues. CDR3 DNA sequence: TGTGCCAGCAGGCCGCGGGGGGAGTCCTACGAGCAGTACTTC. Residues: CASRPRGESYEQYF.